Sequencing of this TCR beta chain was carried out in a study of T-cell reconstitution after alpha-beta-depleted transplantation in children. This clonotype was counted a few times. For TCRbeta, the library was prepared with unique molecular identifiers. TCRdb processed the PCR reads anew with MiXCR; each CDR3 protein has one entry. Of about 640,000 distinct CDR3 sequences in the sample, 16% are singletons; the top ten hold 0.85% to 1.3%. The source material was PBMCs from the stem cell graft donor, sampled from the stem cell graft. This clonotype was sampled from a human donor who donated a stem cell graft to a child with acute myeloid leukemia.

CDR3 protein: CASSALAGGPDTQYF. CDR3 nucleotides: TGTGCCAGCAGCGCATTAGCGGGGGGGCCAGATACGCAGTATTTT. The chain combines TRBV9 with TRBJ2-3; 11 nucleotides match TRBD2. Trimming cost V 3 bases and J 4 bases; bases outside gene matches: 4. Germline-derived CDR1 and CDR2 are SGDLS and YYNGEE. This CDR3 contains 15 residues.